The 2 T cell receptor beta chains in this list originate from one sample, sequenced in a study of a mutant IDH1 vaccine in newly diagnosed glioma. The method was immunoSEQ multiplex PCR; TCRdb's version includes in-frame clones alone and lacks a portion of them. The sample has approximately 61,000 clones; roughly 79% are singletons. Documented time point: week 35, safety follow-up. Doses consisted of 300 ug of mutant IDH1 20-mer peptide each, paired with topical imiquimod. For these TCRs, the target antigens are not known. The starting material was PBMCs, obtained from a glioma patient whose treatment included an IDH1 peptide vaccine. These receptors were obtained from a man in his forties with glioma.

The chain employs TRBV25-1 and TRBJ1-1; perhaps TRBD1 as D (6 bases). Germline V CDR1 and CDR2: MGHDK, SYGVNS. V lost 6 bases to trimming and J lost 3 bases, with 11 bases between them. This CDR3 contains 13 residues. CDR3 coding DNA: TGTGCCAGCAGGGGGGCAGGCGACACTGAAGCTTTCTTT. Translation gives CASRGAGDTEAFF.

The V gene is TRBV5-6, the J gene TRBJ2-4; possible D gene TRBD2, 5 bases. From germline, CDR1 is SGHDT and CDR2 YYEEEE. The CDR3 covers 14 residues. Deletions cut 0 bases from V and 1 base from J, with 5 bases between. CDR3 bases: TGTGCCAGCAGCTTGGCGGGGGCCAAAAACATTCAGTACTTC. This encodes CASSLAGAKNIQYF.